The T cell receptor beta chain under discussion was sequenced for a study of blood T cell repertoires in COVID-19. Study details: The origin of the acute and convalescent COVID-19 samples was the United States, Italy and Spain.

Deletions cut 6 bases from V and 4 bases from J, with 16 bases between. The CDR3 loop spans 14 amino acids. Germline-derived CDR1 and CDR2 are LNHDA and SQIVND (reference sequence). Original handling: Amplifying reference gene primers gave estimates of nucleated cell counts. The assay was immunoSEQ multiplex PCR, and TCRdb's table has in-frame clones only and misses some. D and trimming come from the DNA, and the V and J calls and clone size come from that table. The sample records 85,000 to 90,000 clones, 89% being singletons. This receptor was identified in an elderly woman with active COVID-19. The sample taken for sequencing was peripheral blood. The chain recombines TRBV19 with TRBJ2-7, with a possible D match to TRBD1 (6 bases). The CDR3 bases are TGTGCCAGTAGCCCGGATCAGGGGTTTTACGAGCAGTACTTC. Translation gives CASSPDQGFYEQYF.